The 4 T cell receptor beta chains below come from one sample, sequenced in a study of T-cell memory formation after mild COVID-19. Using its own MiXCR run on the 5' RACE reads, TCRdb lists one record per CDR3 protein. The table has about 400,000 distinct CDR3 sequences, under 25% seen once. The sample taken for sequencing was PBMCs or a T cell subset sorted from them (not recorded which). The source is an adult woman who had mild COVID-19 (a few samples of this study predate the infection). Cell type and time point are not known.

V usage is TRBV27 and J usage is TRBJ2-1; 7 nucleotides agree with TRBD2. Germline lookup yields CDR1 MNHEY and CDR2 SMNVEV (reference sequence). The CDR3 loop spans 13 amino acids. V was pared by 5 bases and J by 10 bases, with 8 bases of the junction left unmatched. This CDR3 reads CASSHRRESEQFF. The DNA for the CDR3 is TGTGCCAGCAGTCACCGGCGGGAGTCCGAGCAGTTCTTC.

This clonotype came up a few times. This rearrangement joins TRBV27 to TRBJ2-3; tentative D call: TRBD2 (5 bases). CDR1 and CDR2 from the germline V gene are MNHEY and SMNVEV (reference sequence). This CDR3 has 15 amino acids. V lost 8 bases and J 1 base, leaving 16 bases between the germline ends. Here the CDR3 reads CASSALGEGTDTQYF. The CDR3 region has the DNA TGTGCCAGCTCCGCTTTGGGAGAGGGCACAGATACGCAGTATTTT.

CDR3 sequence (DNA): TGCGCCAGCAGCTTCGGGGGCCCCGAGCAGTACTTC. Translated, it gives CASSFGGPEQYF. The V and J genes are TRBV5-1 and TRBJ2-7; tentatively, D is TRBD1 or TRBD2 (6 bases each). Looked up from germline, CDR1 is SGHRS and CDR2 is YFSETQ. The CDR3 totals 12 residues. Trimming left V 2 bases short and J 6 bases short, with 9 bases between.

This clonotype was observed a handful of times. This rearrangement joins TRBV7-2 to TRBJ2-1; weak D call: TRBD2 (5 bases). In germline, CDR1 is SGHTA, CDR2 FQGNSA. The CDR3 has 14 residues. The germline V and J ends were trimmed by 3 bases and 5 bases, with 11 bases remaining between them. The chain's CDR3 is CASSLSAANNEQFF. As DNA, the CDR3 is TGTGCCAGCAGCTTGTCAGCGGCGAACAATGAGCAGTTCTTC. Using reference TRBV7-2 and TRBJ2-1 for the parts outside the CDR3, the full variable domain is GAGVSQSPSNKVTEKGKDVELRCDPISGHTALYWYRQSLGQGLEFLIYFQGNSAPDKSGLPSDRFSAERTGGSVSTLTIQRTQQEDSAVYLCASSLSAANNEQFFGPGTRLTVL.